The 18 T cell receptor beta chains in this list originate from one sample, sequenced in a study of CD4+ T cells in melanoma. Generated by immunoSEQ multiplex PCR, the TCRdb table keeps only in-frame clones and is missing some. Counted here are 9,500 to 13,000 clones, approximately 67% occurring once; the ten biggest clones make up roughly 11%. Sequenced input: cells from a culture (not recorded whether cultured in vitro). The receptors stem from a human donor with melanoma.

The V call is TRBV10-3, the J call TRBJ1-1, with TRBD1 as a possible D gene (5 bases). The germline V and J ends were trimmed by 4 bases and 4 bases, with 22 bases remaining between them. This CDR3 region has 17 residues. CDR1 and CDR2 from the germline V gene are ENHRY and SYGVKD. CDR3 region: CAISAMGRGGRATEAFF. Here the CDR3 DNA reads TGTGCCATCAGTGCTATGGGCCGGGGAGGCAGGGCCACTGAAGCTTTCTTT.

CDR3 in amino acids: CAISEYLQGYEQYF. CDR3 nucleotides: TGTGCCATCAGTGAGTATCTACAGGGCTACGAGCAGTACTTC. J is TRBJ2-7 and V is TRBV10-3; TRBD1 is a possible D gene (6 bases). CDR1 is ENHRY, CDR2 SYGVKD, per germline. Trimming pared 1 base from V and 3 bases from J, leaving 10 bases between. The CDR3 contains 14 residues.

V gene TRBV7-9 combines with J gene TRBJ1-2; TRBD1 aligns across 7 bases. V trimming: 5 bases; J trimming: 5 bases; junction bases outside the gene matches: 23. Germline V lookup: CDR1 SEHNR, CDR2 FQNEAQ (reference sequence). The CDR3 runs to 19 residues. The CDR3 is CASSKRRETGSGLRYGYTF. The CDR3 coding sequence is TGTGCCAGCAGCAAACGGCGGGAGACAGGGAGCGGGTTGAGGTATGGCTACACCTTC.

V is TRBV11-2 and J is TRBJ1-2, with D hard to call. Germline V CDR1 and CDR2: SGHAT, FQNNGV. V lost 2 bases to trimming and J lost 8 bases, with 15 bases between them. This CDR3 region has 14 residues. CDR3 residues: CASSLFQAPWGYTF. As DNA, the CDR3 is TGTGCCAGCAGCTTATTTCAGGCCCCCTGGGGCTACACCTTC.

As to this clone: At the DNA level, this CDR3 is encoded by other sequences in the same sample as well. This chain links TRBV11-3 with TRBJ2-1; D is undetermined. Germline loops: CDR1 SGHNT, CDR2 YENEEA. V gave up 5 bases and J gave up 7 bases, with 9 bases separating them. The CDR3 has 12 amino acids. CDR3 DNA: TGTGCCAGCAGCCTACGCTCTAATGAGCAGTTCTTC. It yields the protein CASSLRSNEQFF.

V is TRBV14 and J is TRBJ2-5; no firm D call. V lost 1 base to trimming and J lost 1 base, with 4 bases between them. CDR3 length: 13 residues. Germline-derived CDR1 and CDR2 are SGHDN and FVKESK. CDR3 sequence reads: CASSQVLQETQYF. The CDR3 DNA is TGTGCCAGCAGCCAAGTCCTCCAAGAGACCCAGTACTTC.

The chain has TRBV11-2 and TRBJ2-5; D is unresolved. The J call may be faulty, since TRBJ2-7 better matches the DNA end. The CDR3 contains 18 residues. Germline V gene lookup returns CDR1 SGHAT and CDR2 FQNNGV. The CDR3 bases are TGTGCCAGCAGCTTAAAATCCCCCAGCCTCATCAACAGTTACGAGCAGTACTTC. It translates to CASSLKSPSLINSYEQYF.

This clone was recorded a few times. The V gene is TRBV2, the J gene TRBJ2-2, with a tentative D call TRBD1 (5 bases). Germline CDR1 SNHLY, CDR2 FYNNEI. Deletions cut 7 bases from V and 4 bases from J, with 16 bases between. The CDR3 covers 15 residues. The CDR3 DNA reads TGTGCCAGCACCCAAGGCCAGGGTGCCACCGGGGAGCTGTTTTTT. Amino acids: CASTQGQGATGELFF.

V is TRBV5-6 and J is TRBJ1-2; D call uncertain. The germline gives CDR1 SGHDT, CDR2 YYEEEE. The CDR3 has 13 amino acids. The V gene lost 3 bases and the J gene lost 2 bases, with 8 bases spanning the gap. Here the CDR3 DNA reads TGTGCCAGCAGCTGGACGGGGAACTATGGCTACACCTTC. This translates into CASSWTGNYGYTF.

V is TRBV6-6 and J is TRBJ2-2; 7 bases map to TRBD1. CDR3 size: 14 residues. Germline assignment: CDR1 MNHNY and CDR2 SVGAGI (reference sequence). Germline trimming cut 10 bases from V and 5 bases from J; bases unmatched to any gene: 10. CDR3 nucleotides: TGTGCCACCCAAGACAGGGTCGGGACCGGGGAGCTGTTTTTT. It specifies CATQDRVGTGELFF.

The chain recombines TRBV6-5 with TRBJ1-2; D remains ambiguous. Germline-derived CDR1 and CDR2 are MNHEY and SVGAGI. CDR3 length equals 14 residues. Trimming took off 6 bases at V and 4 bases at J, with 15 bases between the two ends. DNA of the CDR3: TGTGCCAGCAGAAAGACACATTTTAGCTATGGCTACACCTTC. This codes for CASRKTHFSYGYTF.

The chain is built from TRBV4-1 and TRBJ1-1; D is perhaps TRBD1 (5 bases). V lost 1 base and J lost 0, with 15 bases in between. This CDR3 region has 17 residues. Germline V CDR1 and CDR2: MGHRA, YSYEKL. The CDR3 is CASSQGSRRGLNTEAFF. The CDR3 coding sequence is TGCGCCAGCAGCCAAGGATCCCGGAGGGGTTTGAACACTGAAGCTTTCTTT.

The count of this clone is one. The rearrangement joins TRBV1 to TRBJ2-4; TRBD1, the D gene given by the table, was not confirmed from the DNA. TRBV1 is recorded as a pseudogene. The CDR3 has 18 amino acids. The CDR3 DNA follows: TGCACCAGCAGCCAAGCTGAAAGTACAGGGGAAGCCAAAAACATTCAGTACTTC. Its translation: CTSSQAESTGEAKNIQYF.

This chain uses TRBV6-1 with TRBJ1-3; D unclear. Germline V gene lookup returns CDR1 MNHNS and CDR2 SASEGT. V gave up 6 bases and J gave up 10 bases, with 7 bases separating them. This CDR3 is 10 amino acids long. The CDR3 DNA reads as TGTGCCAGCAGGGAGGTAACCATATATTTT. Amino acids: CASREVTIYF.

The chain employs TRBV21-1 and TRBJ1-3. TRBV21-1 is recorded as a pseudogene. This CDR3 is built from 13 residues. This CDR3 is CASSNSPGNTIYF. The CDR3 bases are TGTGCCAGCAGCAACTCTCCCGGAAACACCATATATTTT.

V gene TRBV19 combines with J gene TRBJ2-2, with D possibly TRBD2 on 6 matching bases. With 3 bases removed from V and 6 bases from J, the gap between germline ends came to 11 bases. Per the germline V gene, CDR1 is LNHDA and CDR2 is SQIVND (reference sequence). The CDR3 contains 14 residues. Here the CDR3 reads CASSISGVAGELFF. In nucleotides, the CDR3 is TGTGCCAGTAGTATCTCGGGGGTGGCCGGGGAGCTGTTTTTT.

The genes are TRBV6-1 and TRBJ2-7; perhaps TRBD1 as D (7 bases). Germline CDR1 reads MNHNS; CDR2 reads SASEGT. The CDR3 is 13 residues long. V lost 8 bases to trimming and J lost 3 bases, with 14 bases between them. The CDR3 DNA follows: TGTGCCAGCCGGAGGGACAGTGTCTACGAGCAGTACTTC. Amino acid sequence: CASRRDSVYEQYF.

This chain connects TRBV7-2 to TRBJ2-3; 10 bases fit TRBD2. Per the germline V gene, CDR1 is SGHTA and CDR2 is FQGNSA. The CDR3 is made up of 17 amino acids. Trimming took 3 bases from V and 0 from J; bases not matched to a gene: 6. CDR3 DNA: TGTGCCAGCAGCTTGAGACCTAGCGGGGGAAGCACAGATACGCAGTATTTT. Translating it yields CASSLRPSGGSTDTQYF.